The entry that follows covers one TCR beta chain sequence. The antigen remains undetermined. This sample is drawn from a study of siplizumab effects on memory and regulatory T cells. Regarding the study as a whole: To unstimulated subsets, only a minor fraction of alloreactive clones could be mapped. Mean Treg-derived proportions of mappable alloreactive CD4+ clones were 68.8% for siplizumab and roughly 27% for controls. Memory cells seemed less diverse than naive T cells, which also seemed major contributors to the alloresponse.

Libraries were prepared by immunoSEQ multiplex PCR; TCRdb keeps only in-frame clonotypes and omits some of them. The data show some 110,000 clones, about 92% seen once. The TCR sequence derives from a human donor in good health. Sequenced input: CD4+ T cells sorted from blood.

The CDR3 coding sequence is TGTGCCAGCAGTGATTACGGGGCGGGCGAGCAGTACTTC. It codes for CASSDYGAGEQYF. V is TRBV2 and J is TRBJ2-7; the D call may be TRBD1 or TRBD2 (5 bases each). This CDR3 has 13 amino acids. Germline V lookup: CDR1 SNHLY, CDR2 FYNNEI. V lost 3 bases and J lost 6, with 12 bases in between.